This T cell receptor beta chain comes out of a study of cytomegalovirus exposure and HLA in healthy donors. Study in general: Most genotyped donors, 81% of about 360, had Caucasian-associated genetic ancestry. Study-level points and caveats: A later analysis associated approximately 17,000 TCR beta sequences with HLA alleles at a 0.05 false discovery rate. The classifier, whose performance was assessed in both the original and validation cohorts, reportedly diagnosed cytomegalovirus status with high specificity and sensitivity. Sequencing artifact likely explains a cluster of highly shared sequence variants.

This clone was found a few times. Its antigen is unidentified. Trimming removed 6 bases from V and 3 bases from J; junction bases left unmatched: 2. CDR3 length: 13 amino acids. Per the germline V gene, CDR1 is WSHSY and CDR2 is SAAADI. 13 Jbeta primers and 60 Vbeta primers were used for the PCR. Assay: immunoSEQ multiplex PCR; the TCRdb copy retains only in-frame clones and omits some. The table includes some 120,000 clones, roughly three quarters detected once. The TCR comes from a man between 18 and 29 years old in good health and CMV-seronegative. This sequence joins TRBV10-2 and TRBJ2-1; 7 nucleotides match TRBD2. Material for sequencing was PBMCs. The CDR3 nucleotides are TGCGCCAGCAGGGGCGGGAGCTACAATGAGCAGTTCTTC. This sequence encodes CASRGGSYNEQFF.